The 13 T cell receptor beta chains presented below share a single source sample, sequenced in a study of sequential checkpoint blockade in melanoma (dated by TCRdb to the late 2010s). The method behind the library was the immunoSEQ multiplex PCR assay. TCRdb's version of the immuneACCESS table is confined to in-frame rearrangements and falls short of the full clone set. An unresolved V gene accounts for under half of the shortfall where checked; the remainder is of unknown origin. In all, the sample holds 9,500 to 11,000 clones, and less than 80% of those were seen once. 11% of the sample belongs to the ten largest clones. The sample's treatment or condition label, decoded: randomized to nivolumab then ipilimumab (arm A) or the reverse (arm B). Sequences were derived from CD8+ T cells sorted from blood (inferred from file names), sampled from a patient given nivolumab and ipilimumab in sequence. These receptor sequences come from a human donor with melanoma.

This chain connects TRBV6-5 to TRBJ2-1; D is uncertain. CDR3 length: 11 residues. V lost 10 bases and J 7 bases, leaving 11 bases between the germline ends. Germline V gene data show CDR1 as MNHEY and CDR2 as SVGAGI. CDR3 coding DNA: TGTGCCACCCAGTCCTCTAATGAGCAGTTCTTC. It yields the protein CATQSSNEQFF.

The CDR3 here is CASSSGGTDTQYF. The CDR3 nucleotides are TGTGCCAGCAGCTCGGGGGGGACAGATACGCAGTATTTT. The chain uses TRBV7-3 and TRBJ2-3; 8 bases agree with TRBD2. The germline CDR1 and CDR2 sequences are SGHTA and FQGTGA. The CDR3 spans 13 residues. With 4 bases clipped from V and 3 bases from J, the junction kept 0 bases outside the gene matches.

The chain uses TRBV19 and TRBJ1-1, with TRBD1 as a possible D gene (6 bases). CDR3 size: 15 residues. Trimming cost V 5 bases and J 4 bases, with 17 bases left between them. Per the germline V gene, CDR1 is LNHDA and CDR2 is SQIVND (reference sequence). The chain's CDR3 is CASSPDQGMITEAFF. The CDR3 nucleotides read TGTGCCAGTAGTCCCGACCAGGGGATGATCACTGAAGCTTTCTTT.

V gene TRBV28 combines with J gene TRBJ2-3; 7 bases map to TRBD2. Per the germline V gene, CDR1 is MDHEN and CDR2 is SYDVKM. The CDR3 runs 18 residues. J was trimmed by 2 bases and V by 2 bases; bases with no gene match: 13. This chain's CDR3 is CASSLNLASGSFTDTQYF. The CDR3 DNA reads TGTGCCAGCAGTTTAAACTTGGCTAGCGGATCCTTCACAGATACGCAGTATTTT.

Only a few counts were recorded for this clone. J is TRBJ1-1 and V is TRBV10-2; D is unclear. Germline V gene data show CDR1 as WSHSY and CDR2 as SAAADI. Deletions cut 6 bases from V and 6 bases from J, with 14 bases between. The CDR3 totals 13 residues. The CDR3 sequence is CASSPNEGAEAFF. The CDR3 region has the DNA TGCGCCAGCAGCCCAAATGAGGGCGCTGAAGCTTTCTTT.

V is TRBV30 and J is TRBJ2-3; 8 nucleotides agree with TRBD1. Germline CDR1 GTSNPN, CDR2 SVGIG (reference sequence). This CDR3 has 13 residues. The V gene end was trimmed by 5 bases and the J gene end by 4 bases; junction bases not matched to a gene: 5. In DNA, the CDR3 is TGTGCCTGGTGGACAGGGCCCCCAGATACGCAGTATTTT. Translated, it gives CAWWTGPPDTQYF.

The rearrangement joins TRBV27 to TRBJ2-7, with D tentatively TRBD1 (7 bases). V was shortened by 4 bases and J by 2 bases, with 15 bases between the two germline ends. Per the germline V gene, CDR1 is MNHEY and CDR2 is SMNVEV (reference sequence). The CDR3 sequence is 15 residues long. Here the CDR3 reads CASSSSPRGAYEQYF. The CDR3 nucleotides are TGTGCCAGCAGTTCGTCCCCCAGGGGGGCCTACGAGCAGTACTTC.

The CDR3 DNA reads TGTGCCAGTAGTTTCGTCATAACAGGGGGCGCTAGGTCTGCCGTCTATGAGCAGTACTTC. This gives the protein CASSFVITGGARSAVYEQYF. This rearrangement joins TRBV19 to TRBJ2-7, with TRBD1 matching over 9 bases. J gave up 7 bases and V 5 bases, and 27 bases lay outside the gene matches. This CDR3 contains 20 residues. Germline V gives CDR1 LNHDA, CDR2 SQIVND (reference sequence).

For this clone: The junction shows a germline mismatch at one end, possibly a read error. The rearrangement uses TRBV7-2 and TRBJ1-2; D uncertain. Germline loops: CDR1 SGHTA, CDR2 FQGNSA. The CDR3 covers 16 residues. CDR3 residues: CASSPQWREGNYGHTF. The CDR3 nucleotides read TGTGCCAGCAGCCCACAATGGAGGGAGGGTAACTATGGCCACACCTTC.

The V call is TRBV9, the J call TRBJ2-1, with 8 bases identical to TRBD2. This CDR3 is built from 15 residues. Per germline, CDR1 SGDLS and CDR2 YYNGEE. After removal of 0 bases from V and 4 bases from J, the junction contained 3 bases not matched to a gene. CDR3 loop: CASSVVGLGYNEQFF. The CDR3 bases are TGTGCCAGCAGCGTAGTGGGACTAGGGTACAATGAGCAGTTCTTC. The full variable domain, completed using reference TRBV9 and TRBJ2-1, is DSGVTQTPKHLITATGQRVTLRCSPRSGDLSVYWYQQSLDQGLQFLIQYYNGEERAKGNILERFSAQQFPDLHSELNLSSLELGDSALYFCASSVVGLGYNEQFFGPGTRLTVL.

CDR3 in DNA: TGTGCCAGCAGCTCCAGGGGTTCTAATGAAAAACTGTTTTTT. It specifies CASSSRGSNEKLFF. The chain links TRBV7-8 to TRBJ1-4; a weak D match, TRBD1 (6 bases). With 4 bases removed from V and 3 bases from J, the gap between germline ends came to 9 bases. This CDR3 region has 14 residues. Per the germline V gene, CDR1 is SGHVS and CDR2 is FQNEAQ.

This clone was observed a few times. V usage is TRBV27 and J usage is TRBJ1-2; unclear D gene. V lost 2 bases and J 1 base, leaving 5 bases between the germline ends. The CDR3 contains 13 residues. Germline assignment: CDR1 MNHEY and CDR2 SMNVEV (reference sequence). In DNA, the CDR3 is TGTGCCAGCAGTTTAAGCGGTAACTATGGCTACACCTTC. It specifies CASSLSGNYGYTF.

The V gene is TRBV19, the J gene TRBJ2-7; 15 bases are a match to TRBD2. CDR3 length equals 17 residues. The V and J ends lost 5 bases and 2 bases, in that order; junction bases with no gene match: 7. CDR1 and CDR2 from the germline V gene are LNHDA and SQIVND (reference sequence). CDR3: CASSPGTSGGFTYEQYF. In DNA form, the CDR3 reads TGTGCCAGTAGTCCCGGGACTAGCGGGGGGTTCACCTACGAGCAGTACTTC.